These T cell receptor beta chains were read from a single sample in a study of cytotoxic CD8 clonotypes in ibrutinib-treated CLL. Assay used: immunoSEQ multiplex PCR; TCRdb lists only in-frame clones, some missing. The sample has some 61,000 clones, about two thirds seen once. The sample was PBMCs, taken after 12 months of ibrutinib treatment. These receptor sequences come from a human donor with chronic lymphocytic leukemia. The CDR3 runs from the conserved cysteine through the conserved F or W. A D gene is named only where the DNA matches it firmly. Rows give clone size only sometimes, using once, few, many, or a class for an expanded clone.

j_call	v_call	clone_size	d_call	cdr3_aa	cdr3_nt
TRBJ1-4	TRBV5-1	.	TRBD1	CASSVRQGNEKLFF	TGCGCCAGCAGCGTCCGACAGGGGAATGAAAAACTGTTTTTT
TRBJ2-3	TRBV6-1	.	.	CASGSEDSTDTQYF	TGTGCCAGCGGGTCAGAAGACAGCACAGATACGCAGTATTTT
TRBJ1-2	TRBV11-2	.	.	CASSLDRWDRRYGYTF	TGTGCCAGCAGCTTAGATCGATGGGATAGGAGGTATGGCTACACCTTC
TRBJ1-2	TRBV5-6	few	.	CASTSVGAYGYTF	TGTGCCAGCACCTCAGTAGGGGCCTATGGCTACACCTTC
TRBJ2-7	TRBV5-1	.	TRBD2	CASRASGGFSYEQYF	TGCGCCAGCAGGGCTAGCGGGGGGTTCTCCTACGAGCAGTACTTC
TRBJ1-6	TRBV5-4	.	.	CASRSRSGTDNSPLHF	TGTGCCAGCAGATCTCGATCCGGGACGGACAATTCACCCCTCCACTTT
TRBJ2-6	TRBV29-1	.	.	CSAWLGSGANVLTF	TGCAGCGCCTGGCTGGGATCTGGGGCCAACGTCCTGACTTTC
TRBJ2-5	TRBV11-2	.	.	CASSKTAQETQYF	TGTGCCAGCAGCAAGACAGCACAAGAGACCCAGTACTTC
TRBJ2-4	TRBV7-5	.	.	CVRSLRSATVRNVAKNIQYF	TGTGTCAGAAGCTTAAGGAGCGCGACAGTTCGTAACGTAGCCAAAAACATTCAGTACTTC
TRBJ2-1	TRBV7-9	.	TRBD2	CASSSDLAGRTYNEQFF	TGTGCCAGCAGCTCCGATCTAGCGGGGCGCACCTACAATGAGCAGTTCTTC
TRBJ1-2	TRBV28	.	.	CASREVRPYGYTF	TGTGCCAGCAGAGAAGTTCGTCCCTATGGCTACACCTTC